This is a list of T cell receptor beta chains from one sample in a study of cytomegalovirus exposure and HLA in healthy donors. Here immunoSEQ multiplex PCR was the method, and the copy in TCRdb shows in-frame clones only, minus some. The top ten clones hold approximately 4.3% of a sample with 130,000 or so clones, 74% of them seen once. Sequenced: PBMCs. The receptors here all came from a man aged 18 to 35 in good health and CMV-seropositive. CDR3s include the opening cysteine and the closing phenylalanine or tryptophan. D genes are given only for firm matches. Clone size is given for some rows only: seen once, a few or many times, or a class if the clone is expanded.

>few|TRBD1|TRBJ1-2|TRBV18
TGTGCCAGCTCACCGAACCGACAGGGTTCGAACTATGGCTACACCTTC
CASSPNRQGSNYGYTF
>-|TRBD1|TRBJ1-4|TRBV5-1
TGCGCCAGCAGCAACCCGGGACAGGGGAATGAAAAACTGTTTTTT
CASSNPGQGNEKLFF
>-|-|TRBJ2-1|TRBV14
TGTGCCAGCAGCCCGGGATCCTGGGATGAGCAGTTCTTC
CASSPGSWDEQFF
>-|TRBD1|TRBJ1-5|TRBV18
TGTGCCAGCTCACCGACAGGGATTAGCAATCAGCCCCAGCATTTT
CASSPTGISNQPQHF
>-|TRBD2|TRBJ2-1|TRBV30
TGTGCCTGCCAAGGCCTAGCGGAAACTTGGCAGTTCTTC
CACQGLAETWQFF
>-|TRBD1|TRBJ1-2|TRBV5-6
TGTGCCAGCAGCTTGGCCCTAGGGACAGGGGGGAGCTATGGCTACACCTTC
CASSLALGTGGSYGYTF
>-|-|TRBJ2-7|TRBV11-2
TGTGCCAGCAGTTATCAGGGGTACGACGAGCAGTACTTC
CASSYQGYDEQYF
>-|-|TRBJ1-2|TRBV7-9
TGTGCCAGCAGCCCGAGCGAGAACCATGGCTACACCTTC
CASSPSENHGYTF
>-|-|TRBJ1-3|TRBV19
TGTGCCAGCCGGACAGATCGTGCTGGAAACACCATATATTTT
CASRTDRAGNTIYF
>-|TRBD2|TRBJ2-4|TRBV28
TGTGCCAGCAGTCTACCGCCGGGACTAGGAGGAGACATTCAGTACTTC
CASSLPPGLGGDIQYF
>-|-|TRBJ1-5|TRBV27
TGTGCCAGCAGTCATTCGGAGTTCAATCAGCCCCAGCATTTT
CASSHSEFNQPQHF
>few|-|TRBJ2-2|TRBV28
TGTGCCAGCAGTCTAGGTAGTGGCTTGCGGAACACCGGGGAGCTGTTTTTT
CASSLGSGLRNTGELFF
>-|-|TRBJ1-3|TRBV7-8
TGTGCCAGCAGCCTCACACAGAGAGACTCTGGAAACACCATATATTTT
CASSLTQRDSGNTIYF
>few|-|TRBJ2-7|TRBV12-1
TGTGCCAGGGCACAGGGCCACTCCTACGAGCAGTACTTC
CARAQGHSYEQYF
>-|TRBD2|TRBJ2-5|TRBV7-2
TGTGCCAGCAGCATCGTAGCGGGAGGTGAGACCCAGTACTTC
CASSIVAGGETQYF
>-|-|TRBJ1-5|TRBV19
TGTGCCAGTAGTATGCAGTATAGCAATCAGCCCCAGCATTTT
CASSMQYSNQPQHF
>few|-|TRBJ1-5|TRBV5-6
TGTGCCAGCAGCTCGCTTCGGGGTAGGCATAGCAATCAGCCCCAGCATTTT
CASSSLRGRHSNQPQHF
>-|TRBD1|TRBJ1-1|TRBV19
TGTGCCAGTAGTCCGCGGACAGGGGTTGGGAACACTGAAGCTTTCTTT
CASSPRTGVGNTEAFF
>-|TRBD1|TRBJ2-7|TRBV2
TGTGCCAGCAGTAGGGACAGGCCCTCCTACGAGCAGTACTTC
CASSRDRPSYEQYF
>-|-|TRBJ2-5|TRBV5-6
TGTGCCAGCAGCTTTCGGTGGAGAGGGGGCCAAGAGACCCAGTACTTC
CASSFRWRGGQETQYF
>few|-|TRBJ1-1|TRBV29-1
TGCAGCGTTGAAGGTAGGGGGACCTTAGGTGAAGCTTTCTTT
CSVEGRGTLGEAFF
>-|-|TRBJ1-3|TRBV19
TGTGCCAGTAGTATCTGGGGGGGACACCATCACTCTGGAAACACCATATATTTT
CASSIWGGHHHSGNTIYF
>-|TRBD1|TRBJ2-7|TRBV7-9
TGTGCCAGCAGCCCTGGTCGGGACAGGGGCGAGCAGTACTTC
CASSPGRDRGEQYF
>-|-|TRBJ2-3|TRBV6-5
TGTGCCAGCAGTTACACGATCCAAGCGGGTACGCAGTATTTT
CASSYTIQAGTQYF
>-|TRBD2|TRBJ2-7|TRBV28
TGTGCCAGCAGTTTGGCGGGAGCCCCCTACGAGCAGTACTTC
CASSLAGAPYEQYF
>once|-|TRBJ2-7|TRBV15
TGTGCCACCAGCAGAGAAGCGGCCTACGAGCAGTACTTC
CATSREAAYEQYF
>-|TRBD1|TRBJ2-3|TRBV7-8
TGTGCCAGCAGCTCTAGGGGGACAGGGGAGCTCACAGATACGCAGTATTTT
CASSSRGTGELTDTQYF
>-|-|TRBJ2-7|TRBV4-2
TGTGCCAGCAGCCGAGACAGTTCCTACGAGCAGTACTTC
CASSRDSSYEQYF
>-|-|TRBJ2-2|TRBV9
TGTGCCAGCAGCCCGACGGGGGTTGTTAACGGGGAGCTGTTTTTT
CASSPTGVVNGELFF
>-|TRBD2|TRBJ2-3|TRBV5-1
TGCGCCAGCAGCTTTAGACTAGCGGGAGTGGAATCCTACACAGATACGCAGTATTTT
CASSFRLAGVESYTDTQYF
>-|TRBD1|TRBJ2-7|TRBV7-2
TGTGCCAGCAGCCCATGGGAACAGGGGACCTACGAGCAGTACTTC
CASSPWEQGTYEQYF
>-|-|TRBJ1-1|TRBV13
TGTGCCAGCAGCTTAGGCGAGGGGGTGGGCACTGAAGCTTTCTTT
CASSLGEGVGTEAFF
>-|TRBD2|TRBJ2-2|TRBV27
TGTGCCAGCAGTTTAAAGGCGGGGGGATTGTGGGAGAACACCGGGGAGCTGTTTTTT
CASSLKAGGLWENTGELFF
>-|-|TRBJ2-3|TRBV5-8
TGTGCCAGCAGCCGTTTTGGGGCCAGCACAGATACGCAGTATTTT
CASSRFGASTDTQYF
>-|-|TRBJ1-1|TRBV6-1
TGTGCCAGCAGTGAAGACAGGCTGTTGACTGAAGCTTTCTTT
CASSEDRLLTEAFF
>few|-|TRBJ1-2|TRBV4-2
TGTGCCAGCAGCCAAGATCCTGGCCGGCGAGGCGGCTACACCTTC
CASSQDPGRRGGYTF
>-|-|TRBJ1-2|TRBV6-5
TGTGCCAGCAGTTACAAGGGAGCGGGCGGCTACACCTTC
CASSYKGAGGYTF
>-|-|TRBJ1-1|TRBV11-2
TGTGCCAGCAGCCCCCATAGTAGGAGCGCAGCTTTCTTT
CASSPHSRSAAFF
>-|-|TRBJ2-1|TRBV7-2
TGTGCCAGCAGCTTAATGGCAGTACCAAATGAGCAGTTCTTC
CASSLMAVPNEQFF
>-|-|TRBJ1-5|TRBV6-1
TGTGCCAGCAGTGAAGGTGGGAGAAATCAGCCCCAGCATTTT
CASSEGGRNQPQHF
>-|TRBD2|TRBJ2-7|TRBV7-2
TGTGCCAGCACCGAATCGGCGGGAGTCTACGAGCAGTACTTC
CASTESAGVYEQYF
>-|-|TRBJ2-1|TRBV7-2
TGTGCCAGCAGCCGTTACAATGAGCAGTTCTTC
CASSRYNEQFF
>-|TRBD1|TRBJ1-5|TRBV6-6
TGTGCCAGCAGCGGACAGGGCAGCAATCAGCCCCAGCATTTT
CASSGQGSNQPQHF
>few|TRBD1|TRBJ2-7|TRBV9
TGTGCCAGCAGCTTGGGACAGGGGGCGTACGAGCAGTACTTC
CASSLGQGAYEQYF
>-|-|TRBJ2-7|TRBV27
TGTGCCAGCGGGGGCCGGGGGGAGGAGCAGTACTTC
CASGGRGEEQYF
>-|TRBD2|TRBJ2-1|TRBV19
TGTGCCAGTGGACTAGTTAATGAGCAGTTCTTC
CASGLVNEQFF
>-|-|TRBJ1-2|TRBV6-5
TGTGCCAGCAGTTACTCGTCCGCCCCAGTCCCTGGCTACACCTTC
CASSYSSAPVPGYTF
>-|TRBD1|TRBJ2-5|TRBV7-2
TGTGCCAGCAGCTTCCGCCAGGGGGCGCTTTTGCACGAGACCCAGTACTTC
CASSFRQGALLHETQYF
>-|-|TRBJ2-7|TRBV10-2
TGCGCCAGCACTACGGTTGGACTGAGCTACGAGCAGTACTTC
CASTTVGLSYEQYF
>-|TRBD2|TRBJ2-1|TRBV2
TGTGCCAGCAGGGACACTAGCGGGGGGCCCATGAGCTGGCAGTTCTTC
CASRDTSGGPMSWQFF
>-|-|TRBJ2-1|TRBV6-5
TGTGCCAGCAGTTACTCCGGCAGGGTCAATGAGCAGTTCTTC
CASSYSGRVNEQFF
>-|-|TRBJ2-7|TRBV6-6
TGTGCCAGCAGTTACGGAGCGAGCTCCTACGAGCAGTACTTC
CASSYGASSYEQYF
>few|TRBD2|TRBJ2-3|TRBV7-3
TGTGCCAGCAGCTTACCTTCGGGAGGGGGGACAGATACGCAGTATTTT
CASSLPSGGGTDTQYF
>-|-|TRBJ1-1|TRBV10-1
TGCGCCAGCAACGCCCGGGTAGGAATAAAAGGAGCTTTCTTT
CASNARVGIKGAFF
>-|-|TRBJ2-1|TRBV4-3
TGCGCCAGCAGCCAAGATTGGGACTCCGGATCCTACAATGAGCAGTTCTTC
CASSQDWDSGSYNEQFF
>-|TRBD1|TRBJ2-7|TRBV7-2
TGTGCCAGCAGCTTAGGGGACAGGTTTTTCTACGAGCAGTACTTC
CASSLGDRFFYEQYF
>-|-|TRBJ2-7|TRBV6-5
TGTGCCAGCAGTTACTCGGCGGGGGCTGGCGAGCAGTACTTC
CASSYSAGAGEQYF